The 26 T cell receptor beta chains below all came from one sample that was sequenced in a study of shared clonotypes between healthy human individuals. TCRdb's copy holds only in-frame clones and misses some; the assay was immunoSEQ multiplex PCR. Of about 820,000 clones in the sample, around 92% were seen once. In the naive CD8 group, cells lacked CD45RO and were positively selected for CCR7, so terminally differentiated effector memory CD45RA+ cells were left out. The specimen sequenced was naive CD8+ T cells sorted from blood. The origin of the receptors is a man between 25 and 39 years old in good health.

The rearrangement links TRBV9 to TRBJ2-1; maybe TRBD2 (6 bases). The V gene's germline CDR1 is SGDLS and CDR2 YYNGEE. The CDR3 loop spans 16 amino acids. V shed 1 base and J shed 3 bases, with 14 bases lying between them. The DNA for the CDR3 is TGTGCCAGCAGCGTATCTAGCGCCCTAGACTACAATGAGCAGTTCTTC. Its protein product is CASSVSSALDYNEQFF.

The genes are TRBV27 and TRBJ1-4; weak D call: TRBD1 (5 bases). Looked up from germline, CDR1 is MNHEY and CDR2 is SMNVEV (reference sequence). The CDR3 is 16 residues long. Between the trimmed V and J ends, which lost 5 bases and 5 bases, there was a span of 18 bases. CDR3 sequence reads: CASSPLNDRVNEKLFF. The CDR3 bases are TGTGCCAGCAGTCCACTCAACGACAGAGTAAATGAAAAACTGTTTTTT.

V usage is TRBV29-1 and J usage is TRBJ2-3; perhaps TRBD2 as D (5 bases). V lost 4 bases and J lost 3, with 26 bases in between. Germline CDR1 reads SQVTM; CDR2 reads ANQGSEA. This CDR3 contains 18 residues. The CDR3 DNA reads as TGCAGCGTTGGAAGGATTGGGGAGACAAACCTACGAACAGATACGCAGTATTTT. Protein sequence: CSVGRIGETNLRTDTQYF.

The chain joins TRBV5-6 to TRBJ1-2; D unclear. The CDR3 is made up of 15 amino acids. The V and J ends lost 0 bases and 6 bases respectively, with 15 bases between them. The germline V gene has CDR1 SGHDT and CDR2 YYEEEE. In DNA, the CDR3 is TGTGCCAGCAGCTTGGGTCCAGGAGCGGGGAATGGCTACACCTTC. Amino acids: CASSLGPGAGNGYTF.

The CDR3 DNA reads as TGTGCCAGCTCACCACCCGACGGAACCGGGGAGCTGTTTTTT. This encodes CASSPPDGTGELFF. This chain joins TRBV18 and TRBJ2-2; no clear D gene. CDR3 length equals 14 residues. Germline loops: CDR1 KGHSH, CDR2 LQKENI. V was cut by 0 bases and J by 5 bases, with 7 bases left in between. The variable domain in full, with the rest retrieved from reference TRBV18 and TRBJ2-2, is NAGVMQNPRHLVRRRGQEARLRCSPMKGHSHVYWYRQLPEEGLKFMVYLQKENIIDESGMPKERFSAEFPKEGPSILRIQQVVRGDSAAYFCASSPPDGTGELFFGEGSRLTVL.

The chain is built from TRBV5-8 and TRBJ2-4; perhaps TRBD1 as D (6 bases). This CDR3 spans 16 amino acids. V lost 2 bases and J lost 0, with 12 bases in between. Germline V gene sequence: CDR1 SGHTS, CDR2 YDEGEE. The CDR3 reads CASSLQGYGAKNIQYF. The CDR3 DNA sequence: TGTGCCAGCAGCTTACAGGGATATGGAGCCAAAAACATTCAGTACTTC.

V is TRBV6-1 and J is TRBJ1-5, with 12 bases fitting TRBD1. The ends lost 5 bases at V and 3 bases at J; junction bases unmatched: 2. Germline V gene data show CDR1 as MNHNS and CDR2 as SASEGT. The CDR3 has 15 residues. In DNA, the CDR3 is TGTGCCAGCAGTCGGGACAGGGGGCTCAATCAGCCCCAGCATTTT. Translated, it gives CASSRDRGLNQPQHF.

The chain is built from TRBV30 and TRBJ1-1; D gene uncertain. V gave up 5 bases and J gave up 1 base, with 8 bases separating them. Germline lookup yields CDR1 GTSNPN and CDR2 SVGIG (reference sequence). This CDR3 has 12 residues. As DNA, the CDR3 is TGTGCCTGGGATTGGACGAACACTGAAGCTTTCTTT. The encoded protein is CAWDWTNTEAFF.

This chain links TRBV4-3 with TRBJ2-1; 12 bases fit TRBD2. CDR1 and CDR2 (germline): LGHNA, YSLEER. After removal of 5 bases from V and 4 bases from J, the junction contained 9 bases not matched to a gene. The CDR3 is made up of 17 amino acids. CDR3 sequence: CASSESTSGGSYNEQFF. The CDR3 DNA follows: TGCGCCAGCAGCGAGTCCACTAGCGGGGGGTCGTACAATGAGCAGTTCTTC.

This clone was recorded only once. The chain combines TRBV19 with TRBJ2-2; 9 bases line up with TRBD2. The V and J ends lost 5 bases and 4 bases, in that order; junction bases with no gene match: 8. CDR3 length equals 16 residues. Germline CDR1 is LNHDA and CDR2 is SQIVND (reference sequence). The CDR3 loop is CASSLLAGAITGELFF. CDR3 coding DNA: TGTGCCAGTAGTCTCTTAGCGGGAGCGATCACCGGGGAGCTGTTTTTT.

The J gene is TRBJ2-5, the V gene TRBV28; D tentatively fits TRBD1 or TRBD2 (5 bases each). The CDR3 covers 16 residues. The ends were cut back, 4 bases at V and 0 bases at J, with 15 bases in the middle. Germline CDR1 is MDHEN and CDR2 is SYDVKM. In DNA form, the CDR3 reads TGTGCCAGCAGTTCCCTAGCCGGGACCGACCAAGAGACCCAGTACTTC. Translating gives CASSSLAGTDQETQYF.

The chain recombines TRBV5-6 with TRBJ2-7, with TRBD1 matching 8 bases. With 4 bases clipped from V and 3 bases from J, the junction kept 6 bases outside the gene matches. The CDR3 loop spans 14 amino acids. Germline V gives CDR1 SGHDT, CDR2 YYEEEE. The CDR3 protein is CASSNGQGLYEQYF. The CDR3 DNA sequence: TGTGCCAGCAGCAATGGACAGGGTCTCTACGAGCAGTACTTC.

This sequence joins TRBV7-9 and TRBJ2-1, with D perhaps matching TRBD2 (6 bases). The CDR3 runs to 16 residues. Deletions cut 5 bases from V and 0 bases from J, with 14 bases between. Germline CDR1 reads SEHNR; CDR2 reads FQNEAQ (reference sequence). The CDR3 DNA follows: TGTGCCAGCAGCCCCGTTCGGGGGACCTCCTACAATGAGCAGTTCTTC. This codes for CASSPVRGTSYNEQFF. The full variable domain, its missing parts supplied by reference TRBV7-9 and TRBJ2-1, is DTGVSQNPRHKITKRGQNVTFRCDPISEHNRLYWYRQTLGQGPEFLTYFQNEAQLEKSRLLSDRFSAERPKGSFSTLEIQRTEQGDSAMYLCASSPVRGTSYNEQFFGPGTRLTVL.

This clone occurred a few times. This CDR3 reads CASSQGTGDGYGYTF. CDR3 DNA: TGCGCCAGCAGCCAAGGGACAGGGGACGGCTATGGCTACACCTTC. The V call is TRBV4-1, the J call TRBJ1-2; TRBD1 aligns across 9 bases. The CDR3 runs 15 residues. Germline trimming cut 1 base from V and 4 bases from J; bases unmatched to any gene: 4. In germline, CDR1 is MGHRA, CDR2 YSYEKL.

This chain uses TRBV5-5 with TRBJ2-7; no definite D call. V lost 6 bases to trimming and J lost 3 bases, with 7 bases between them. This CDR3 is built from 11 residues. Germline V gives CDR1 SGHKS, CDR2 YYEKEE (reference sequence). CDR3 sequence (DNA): TGTGCCAGCACCTTAAACTACGAGCAGTACTTC. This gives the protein CASTLNYEQYF.

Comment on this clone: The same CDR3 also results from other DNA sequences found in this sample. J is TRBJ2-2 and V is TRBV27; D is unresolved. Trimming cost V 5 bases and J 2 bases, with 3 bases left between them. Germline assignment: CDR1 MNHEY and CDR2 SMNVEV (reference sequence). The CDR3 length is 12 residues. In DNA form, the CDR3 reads TGTGCCAGCAGTCCCAACACCGGGGAGCTGTTTTTT. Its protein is CASSPNTGELFF.

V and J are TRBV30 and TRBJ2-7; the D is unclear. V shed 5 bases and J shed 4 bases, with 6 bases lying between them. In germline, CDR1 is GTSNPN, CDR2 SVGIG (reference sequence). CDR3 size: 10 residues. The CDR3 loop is CAWGVYEQYF. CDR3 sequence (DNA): TGTGCCTGGGGGGTTTACGAGCAGTACTTC. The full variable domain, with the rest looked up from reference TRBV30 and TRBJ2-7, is SQTIHQWPATLVQPVGSPLSLECTVEGTSNPNLYWYRQAAGRGLQLLFYSVGIGQISSEVPQNLSASRPQDRQFILSSKKLLLSDSGFYLCAWGVYEQYFGPGTRLTVT.

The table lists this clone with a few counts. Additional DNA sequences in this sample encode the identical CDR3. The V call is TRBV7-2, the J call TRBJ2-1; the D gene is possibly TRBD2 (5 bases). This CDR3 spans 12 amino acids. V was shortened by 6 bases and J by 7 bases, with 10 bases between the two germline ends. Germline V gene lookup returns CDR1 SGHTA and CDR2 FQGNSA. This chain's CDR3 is CASSLTGNEQFF. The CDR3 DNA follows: TGTGCCAGCAGTCTAACGGGGAATGAGCAGTTCTTC.

The CDR3: CASSYQGLFDEQYF. Here the CDR3 DNA reads TGTGCCAGCAGTTATCAGGGGTTGTTCGACGAGCAGTACTTC. The chain couples TRBV28 to TRBJ2-7, with D possibly matching TRBD1 (6 bases). Trimming stripped 4 bases from V and 5 bases from J, with 15 bases between. The CDR3 totals 14 residues. Germline V lookup: CDR1 MDHEN, CDR2 SYDVKM. Looking up the rest from reference TRBV28 and TRBJ2-7 gives the full variable domain: DVKVTQSSRYLVKRTGEKVFLECVQDMDHENMFWYRQDPGLGLRLIYFSYDVKMKEKGDIPEGYSVSREKKERFSLILESASTNQTSMYLCASSYQGLFDEQYFGPGTRLTVT.

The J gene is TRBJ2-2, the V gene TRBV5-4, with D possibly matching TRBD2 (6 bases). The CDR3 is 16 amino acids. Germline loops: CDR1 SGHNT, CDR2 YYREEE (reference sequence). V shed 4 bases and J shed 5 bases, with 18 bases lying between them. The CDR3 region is CASSTDAGTLTGELFF. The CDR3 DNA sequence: TGTGCCAGCAGCACGGACGCCGGGACTCTAACCGGGGAGCTGTTTTTT.

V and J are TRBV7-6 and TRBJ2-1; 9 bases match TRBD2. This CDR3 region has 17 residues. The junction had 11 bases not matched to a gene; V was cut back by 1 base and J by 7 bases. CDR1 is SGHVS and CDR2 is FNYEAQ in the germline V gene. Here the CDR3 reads CASSLEWAGGTSNEQFF. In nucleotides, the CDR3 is TGTGCCAGCAGCTTAGAATGGGCGGGAGGGACTTCGAATGAGCAGTTCTTC.

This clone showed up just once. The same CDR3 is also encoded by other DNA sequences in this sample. The CDR3 reads CASSDPYEQYF. CDR3 coding DNA: TGCGCCAGCAGTGATCCCTACGAGCAGTACTTC. The chain uses TRBV10-2 and TRBJ2-7; D is undetermined. V lost 3 bases and J 2 bases, leaving 2 bases between the germline ends. CDR3 length equals 11 residues. Germline assignment: CDR1 WSHSY and CDR2 SAAADI.

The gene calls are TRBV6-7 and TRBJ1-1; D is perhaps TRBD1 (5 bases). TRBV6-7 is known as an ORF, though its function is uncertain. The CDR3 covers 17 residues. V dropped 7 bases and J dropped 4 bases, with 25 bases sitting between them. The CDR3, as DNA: TGTGCCAGCACCTATACTCGTGAGGGGCTGGTGGGCACTGAAGCTTTCTTT. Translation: CASTYTREGLVGTEAFF.

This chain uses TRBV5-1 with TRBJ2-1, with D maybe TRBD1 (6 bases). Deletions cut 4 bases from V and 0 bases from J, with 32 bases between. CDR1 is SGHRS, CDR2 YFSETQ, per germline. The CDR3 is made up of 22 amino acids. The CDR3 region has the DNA TGCGCCAGCAGCCCGGGTGCCCCTGTGGACAGTAGCATAAGGGGCTCCTACAATGAGCAGTTCTTC. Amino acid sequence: CASSPGAPVDSSIRGSYNEQFF.

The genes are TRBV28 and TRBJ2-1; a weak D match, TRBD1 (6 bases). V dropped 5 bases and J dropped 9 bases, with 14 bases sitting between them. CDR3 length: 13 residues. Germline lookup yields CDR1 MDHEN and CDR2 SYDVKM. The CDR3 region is CASSPGTSVEQFF. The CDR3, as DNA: TGTGCCAGCAGTCCCGGGACATCGGTTGAGCAGTTCTTC. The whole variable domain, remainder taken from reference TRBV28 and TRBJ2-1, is DVKVTQSSRYLVKRTGEKVFLECVQDMDHENMFWYRQDPGLGLRLIYFSYDVKMKEKGDIPEGYSVSREKKERFSLILESASTNQTSMYLCASSPGTSVEQFFGPGTRLTVL.

The CDR3 DNA sequence: TGTGCCAGCAGGGCCTACAGGGGCGGCAATCAGCCCCAGCATTTT. Its translation is CASRAYRGGNQPQHF. The rearrangement links TRBV6-5 to TRBJ1-5; TRBD1 matches at 7 bases. V dropped 6 bases and J dropped 2; count of bases not matched to a gene: 7. The CDR3 loop spans 15 amino acids. Per the germline V gene, CDR1 is MNHEY and CDR2 is SVGAGI.